A single sample is the source of the 8 T cell receptor beta chains below, sequenced in a study of post-analysis software for immune sequencing data. Overall study findings and caveats: The study found TRBV5-6, TRBV5-1 and TRBV20-1 among about five TRBV segments more frequent in patients than controls.

These TCRs are of unknown antigen specificity. Unique molecular identifiers were built into the TCR beta cDNA libraries. TCRdb re-derived calls from the PCR reads in MiXCR, one entry per CDR3 protein. The table shows about half a million distinct CDR3 sequences, with roughly 34% occurring only once. The sample taken for sequencing was blood. The receptor source for this set is a girl aged 2-17 years with multiple sclerosis.

This clonotype has just a few counts. The J gene is TRBJ2-1, the V gene TRBV5-1, with 10 bases fitting TRBD2. Germline loops: CDR1 SGHRS, CDR2 YFSETQ. V lost 0 bases to trimming and J lost 9 bases; unmatched junction nucleotides: 6. The CDR3 totals 15 residues. Here the CDR3 DNA reads TGCGCCAGCAGCTTGGCCCTAGCGGGGGAAGGTGAGCAGTTCTTC. This gives the protein CASSLALAGEGEQFF.

This chain joins TRBV14 and TRBJ1-1; unclear D gene. The CDR3 length is 13 residues. Germline V gene sequence: CDR1 SGHDN, CDR2 FVKESK. Trimming pared 8 bases from V and 0 bases from J, leaving 10 bases between. The CDR3 region is CASGRNMNTEAFF. CDR3 bases: TGTGCCAGCGGGCGTAACATGAACACTGAAGCTTTCTTT.

The V gene is TRBV20-1, the J gene TRBJ2-7; 10 bases are a match to TRBD2. The DNA end is more similar to TRBJ2-5, so the J call may be wrong. Germline loops: CDR1 DFQATT, CDR2 SNEGSKA (reference sequence). The CDR3 loop spans 12 amino acids. The CDR3 bases are TGCAGTGCTTGGGAGCGGGGGGGGACCCAGTACTTC. It translates to CSAWERGGTQYF.

Comment on this clonotype: This clone may be a read error of a much larger clone one base away. The rearrangement joins TRBV7-2 to TRBJ2-7; 14 bases fit TRBD2. V shed 5 bases and J 7 bases; nucleotides not matched to a gene: 10. Germline CDR1 and CDR2: SGHTA and FQGNSA. CDR3 length: 16 amino acids. CDR3 coding DNA: TGTGCCAGCAGCATCATGCGACTAGCGGGGGGGATTGAGCAGTACTTC. As protein: CASSIMRLAGGIEQYF.

The rearrangement links TRBV20-1 to TRBJ1-1; D is unresolved. Germline V gene lookup returns CDR1 DFQATT and CDR2 SNEGSKA (reference sequence). The V and J ends lost 2 bases and 6 bases respectively, with 13 bases between them. The length of the CDR3 is 13 residues. CDR3 region: CSARSPEEAEAFF. The CDR3, as DNA: TGCAGTGCTAGATCGCCGGAGGAGGCTGAAGCTTTCTTT.

In the case of this clonotype: This clone may be a read error of a much larger clone one base away. The J gene is TRBJ2-1, the V gene TRBV6-4; possible D gene TRBD2, 6 bases. The CDR3 has 13 residues. CDR1 and CDR2 from the germline V gene are MRHNA and SNTAGT. Trimming stripped 3 bases from V and 7 bases from J, with 10 bases between. CDR3 loop: CASSDWEENEQFF. DNA for the CDR3: TGTGCCAGCAGTGATTGGGAGGAGAATGAGCAGTTCTTC.

This chain connects TRBV7-6 to TRBJ2-2, with 11 positions matching TRBD2. This CDR3 has 16 amino acids. With V trimmed by 5 bases and J by 3 bases, 5 bases remained unmatched. Germline loops: CDR1 SGHVS, CDR2 FNYEAQ. CDR3 nucleotide sequence: TGTGCCAGCAGCCCGGAGACTAGCGGGGACACCGGGGAGCTGTTTTTT. It yields the protein CASSPETSGDTGELFF.

The J gene is TRBJ2-7, the V gene TRBV11-2; 9 bases match TRBD2. CDR1 SGHAT and CDR2 FQNNGV come from the germline V gene. The CDR3 has 14 amino acids. The V gene end was trimmed by 0 bases and the J gene end by 12 bases; junction bases not matched to a gene: 9. CDR3 DNA sequence: TGTGCCAGCAGCTTAGATGGCGGGAGGGAGACCCGGTACTTC. Amino acids: CASSLDGGRETRYF.